This TCR beta chain was recorded in a study of blood T cell repertoires in COVID-19. Overall study context: COVID-19 samples collected from the United States, Italy and Spain covered acute and convalescent phases.

The study assigned cohorts using participant-reported clinical history. Repertoires were generated with immunoSEQ multiplex PCR, while TCRdb's copy carries only in-frame clones and drops some. The sample lists about 270,000 clones; 88% were seen once. The receptor was isolated from a woman aged 45-65 years who had recovered from COVID-19. Sequencing used PBMCs or T cells enriched from blood (not recorded which).

DNA for the CDR3: TGTGCCAGCAGCTTCGGCGGTACGGCGAACACCGGGGAGCTGTTTTTT. Translation: CASSFGGTANTGELFF. The J gene is TRBJ2-2, the V gene TRBV7-2; D not certain. The CDR3 totals 16 residues. Germline loops: CDR1 SGHTA, CDR2 FQGNSA. Trimming left V 3 bases short and J 0 bases short, with 11 bases between.